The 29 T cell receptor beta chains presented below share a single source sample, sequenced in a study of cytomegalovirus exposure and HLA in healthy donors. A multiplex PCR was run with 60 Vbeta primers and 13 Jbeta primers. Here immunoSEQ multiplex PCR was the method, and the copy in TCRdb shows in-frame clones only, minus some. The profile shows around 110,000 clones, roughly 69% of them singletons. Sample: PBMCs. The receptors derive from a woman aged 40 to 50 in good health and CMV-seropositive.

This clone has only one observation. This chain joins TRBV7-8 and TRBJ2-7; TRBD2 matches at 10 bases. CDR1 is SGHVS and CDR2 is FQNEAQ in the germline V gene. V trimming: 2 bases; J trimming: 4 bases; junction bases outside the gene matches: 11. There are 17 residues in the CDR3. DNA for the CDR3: TGTGCCAGCAGCTTATTCCGGGCTAGCGGGAGTGTTTACGAGCAGTACTTC. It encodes CASSLFRASGSVYEQYF.

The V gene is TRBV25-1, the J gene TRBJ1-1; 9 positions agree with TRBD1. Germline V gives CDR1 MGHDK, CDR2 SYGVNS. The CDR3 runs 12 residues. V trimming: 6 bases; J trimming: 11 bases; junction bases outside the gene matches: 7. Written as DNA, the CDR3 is TGTGCCAGCAGCACAGGGGGCCTGGGGGCTTTCTTT. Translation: CASSTGGLGAFF.

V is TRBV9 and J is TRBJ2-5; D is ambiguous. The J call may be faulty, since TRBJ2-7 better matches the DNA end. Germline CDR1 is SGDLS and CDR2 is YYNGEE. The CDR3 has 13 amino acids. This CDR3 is CASSGPRSYEQYF. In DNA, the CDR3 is TGTGCCAGCAGCGGCCCCAGGTCCTACGAGCAGTACTTC.

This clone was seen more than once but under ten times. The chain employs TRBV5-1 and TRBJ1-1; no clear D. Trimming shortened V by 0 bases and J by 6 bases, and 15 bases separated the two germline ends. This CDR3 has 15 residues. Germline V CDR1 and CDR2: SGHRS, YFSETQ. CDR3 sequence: CASSLALGAIAEAFF. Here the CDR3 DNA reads TGCGCCAGCAGCTTGGCCCTGGGCGCAATAGCTGAAGCTTTCTTT.

This CDR3 reads CASTPGTSYNEQFF. CDR3 sequence (DNA): TGTGCCAGTACACCGGGTACCTCCTACAATGAGCAGTTCTTC. The gene calls are TRBV19 and TRBJ2-1; D unresolved. V lost 7 bases to trimming and J lost 0 bases, with 10 bases between them. This CDR3 has 14 residues. CDR1 and CDR2 from the germline V gene are LNHDA and SQIVND (reference sequence).

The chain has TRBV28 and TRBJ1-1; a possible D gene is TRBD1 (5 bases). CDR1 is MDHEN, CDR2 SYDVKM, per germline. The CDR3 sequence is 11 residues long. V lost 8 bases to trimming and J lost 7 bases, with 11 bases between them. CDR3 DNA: TGTGCCAGCGGGGGGGTAGTTGAAGCTTTCTTT. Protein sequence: CASGGVVEAFF.

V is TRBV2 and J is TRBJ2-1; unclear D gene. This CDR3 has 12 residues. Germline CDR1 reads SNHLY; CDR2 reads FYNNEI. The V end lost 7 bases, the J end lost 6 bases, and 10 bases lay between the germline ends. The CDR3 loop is CASIGLLNEQFF. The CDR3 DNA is TGTGCCAGCATTGGCTTGCTCAATGAGCAGTTCTTC.

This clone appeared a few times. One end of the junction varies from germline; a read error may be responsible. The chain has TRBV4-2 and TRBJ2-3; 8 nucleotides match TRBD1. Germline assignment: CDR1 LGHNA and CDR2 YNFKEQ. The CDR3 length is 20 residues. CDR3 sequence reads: CASSQVGQGADPDFTDMQYF. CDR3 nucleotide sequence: TGTGCCAGCAGCCAAGTGGGGCAGGGGGCCGACCCCGACTTCACAGATATGCAGTATTTT.

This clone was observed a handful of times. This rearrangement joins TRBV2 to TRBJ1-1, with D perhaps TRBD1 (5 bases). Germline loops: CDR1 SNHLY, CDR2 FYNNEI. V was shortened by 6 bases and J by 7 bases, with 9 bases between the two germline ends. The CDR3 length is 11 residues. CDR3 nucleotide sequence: TGTGCCAGCAGACAGGCCCTTGAAGCTTTCTTT. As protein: CASRQALEAFF.

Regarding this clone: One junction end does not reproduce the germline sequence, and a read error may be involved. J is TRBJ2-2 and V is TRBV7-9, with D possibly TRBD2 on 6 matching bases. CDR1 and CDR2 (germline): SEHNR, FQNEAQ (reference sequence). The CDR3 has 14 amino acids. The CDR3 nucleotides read TGTTCCAGCAGCTTAGCGGAGGGTGGCGGGGAGCTGTTTTTT. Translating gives CSSSLAEGGGELFF.

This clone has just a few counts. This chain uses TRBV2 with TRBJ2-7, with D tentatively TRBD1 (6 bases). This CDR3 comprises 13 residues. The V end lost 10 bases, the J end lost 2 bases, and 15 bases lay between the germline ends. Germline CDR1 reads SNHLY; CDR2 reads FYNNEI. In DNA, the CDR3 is TGTGCCACCGGGACATACCGCGCCTACGAGCAGTACTTC. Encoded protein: CATGTYRAYEQYF. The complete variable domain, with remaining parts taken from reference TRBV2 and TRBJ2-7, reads EPEVTQTPSHQVTQMGQEVILRCVPISNHLYFYWYRQILGQKVEFLVSFYNNEISEKSEIFDDQFSVERPDGSNFTLKIRSTKLEDSAMYFCATGTYRAYEQYFGPGTRLTVT.

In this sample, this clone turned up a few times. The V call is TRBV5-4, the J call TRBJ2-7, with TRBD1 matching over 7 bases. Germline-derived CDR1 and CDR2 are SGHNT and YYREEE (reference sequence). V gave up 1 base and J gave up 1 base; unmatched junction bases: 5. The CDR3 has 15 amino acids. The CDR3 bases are TGTGCCAGCAGCTTGAGGGGGCGCGGATCCTACGAGCAGTACTTC. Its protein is CASSLRGRGSYEQYF.

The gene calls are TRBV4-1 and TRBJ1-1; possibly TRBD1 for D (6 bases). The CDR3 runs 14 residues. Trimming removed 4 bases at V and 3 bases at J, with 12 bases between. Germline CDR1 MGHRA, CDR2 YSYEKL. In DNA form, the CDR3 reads TGCGCCAGCAGCCTAGGACAGCTACACACTGAAGCTTTCTTT. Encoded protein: CASSLGQLHTEAFF.

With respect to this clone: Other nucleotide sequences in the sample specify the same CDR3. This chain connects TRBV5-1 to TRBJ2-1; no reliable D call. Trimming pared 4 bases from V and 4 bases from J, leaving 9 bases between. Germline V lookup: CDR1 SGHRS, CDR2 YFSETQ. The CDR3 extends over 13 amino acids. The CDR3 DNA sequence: TGCGCCAGCAGCCAGTCCCTTTACAATGAGCAGTTCTTC. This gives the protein CASSQSLYNEQFF.

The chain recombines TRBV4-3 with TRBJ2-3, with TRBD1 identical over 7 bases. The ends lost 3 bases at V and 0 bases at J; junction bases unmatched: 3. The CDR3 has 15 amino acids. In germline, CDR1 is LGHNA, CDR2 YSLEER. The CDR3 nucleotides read TGCGCCAGCAGCCAGACGACAGGGAGCACAGATACGCAGTATTTT. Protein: CASSQTTGSTDTQYF.

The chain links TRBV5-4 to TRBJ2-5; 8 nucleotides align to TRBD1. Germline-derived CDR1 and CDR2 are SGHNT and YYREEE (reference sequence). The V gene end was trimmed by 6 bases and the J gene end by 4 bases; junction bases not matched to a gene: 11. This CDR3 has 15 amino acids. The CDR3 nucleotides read TGTGCCAGCAAGTCCGCCAGGGGGCGCGGAGAGACCCAGTACTTC. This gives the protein CASKSARGRGETQYF.

The DNA of the CDR3 is TGTGCCTGGACCCCGTCAGGGGATGGCGGCTACACCTTC. Amino acid sequence: CAWTPSGDGGYTF. The genes are TRBV30 and TRBJ1-2, with D perhaps TRBD1 (6 bases). Germline loops: CDR1 GTSNPN, CDR2 SVGIG (reference sequence). The CDR3 has 13 residues. Trimming pared 4 bases from V and 8 bases from J, leaving 17 bases between.

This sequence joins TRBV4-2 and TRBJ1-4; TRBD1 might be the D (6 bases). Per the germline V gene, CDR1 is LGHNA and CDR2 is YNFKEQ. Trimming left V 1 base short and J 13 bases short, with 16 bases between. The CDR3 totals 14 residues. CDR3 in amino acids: CASSQAHREKVLFF. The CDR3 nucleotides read TGTGCCAGCAGCCAAGCTCACAGGGAAAAAGTACTGTTTTTT.

This CDR3 is CASSPGTGLIGYEQYF. In nucleotides, the CDR3 is TGTGCCAGTAGTCCGGGGACAGGTCTAATAGGCTACGAGCAGTACTTC. The chain has TRBV19 and TRBJ2-7; 8 positions match TRBD1. The CDR3 runs 16 residues. Trimming at V came to 5 bases and at J to 3 bases, leaving 12 bases not matched to a gene. Germline CDR1 and CDR2: LNHDA and SQIVND (reference sequence).

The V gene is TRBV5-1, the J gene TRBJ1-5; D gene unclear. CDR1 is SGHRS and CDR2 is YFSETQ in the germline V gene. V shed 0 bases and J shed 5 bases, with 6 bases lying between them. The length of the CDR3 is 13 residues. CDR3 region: CASSLGGDQPQHF. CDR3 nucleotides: TGCGCCAGCAGCTTGGGAGGTGATCAGCCCCAGCATTTT.

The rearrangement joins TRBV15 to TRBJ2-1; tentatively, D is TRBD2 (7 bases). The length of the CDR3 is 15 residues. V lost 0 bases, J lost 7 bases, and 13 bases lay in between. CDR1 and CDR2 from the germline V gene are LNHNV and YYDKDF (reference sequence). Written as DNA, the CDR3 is TGTGCCACCAGCAGAGAAGTGGGAGGGGGTAATGAGCAGTTCTTC. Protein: CATSREVGGGNEQFF.

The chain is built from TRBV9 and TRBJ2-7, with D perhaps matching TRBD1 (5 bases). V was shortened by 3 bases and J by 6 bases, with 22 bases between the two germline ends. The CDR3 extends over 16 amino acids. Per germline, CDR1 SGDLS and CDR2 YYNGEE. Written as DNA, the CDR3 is TGTGCCAGCAGCGCCGACAGTTTCATCCAAGGTAGCGAGCAGTACTTC. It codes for CASSADSFIQGSEQYF.

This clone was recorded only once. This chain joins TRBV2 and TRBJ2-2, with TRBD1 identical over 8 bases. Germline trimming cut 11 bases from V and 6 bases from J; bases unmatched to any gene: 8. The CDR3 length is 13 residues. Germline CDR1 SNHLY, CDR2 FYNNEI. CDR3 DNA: TGTGCCTGCCACAGGGGGAAACCCGGGGAGCTGTTTTTT. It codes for CACHRGKPGELFF.

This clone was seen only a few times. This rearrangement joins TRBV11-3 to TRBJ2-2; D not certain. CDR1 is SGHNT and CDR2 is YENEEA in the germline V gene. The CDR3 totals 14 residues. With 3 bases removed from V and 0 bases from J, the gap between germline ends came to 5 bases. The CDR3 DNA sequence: TGTGCCAGCAGCTTTGGAGCGAACACCGGGGAGCTGTTTTTT. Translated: CASSFGANTGELFF.

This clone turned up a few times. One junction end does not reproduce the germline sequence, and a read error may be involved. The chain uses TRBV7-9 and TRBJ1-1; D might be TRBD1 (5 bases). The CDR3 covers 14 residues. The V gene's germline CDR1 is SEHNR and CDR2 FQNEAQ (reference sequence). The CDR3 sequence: CSSTMRGTNTEAFF. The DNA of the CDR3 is TGTTCCAGCACCATGCGGGGGACCAACACTGAAGCTTTCTTT.

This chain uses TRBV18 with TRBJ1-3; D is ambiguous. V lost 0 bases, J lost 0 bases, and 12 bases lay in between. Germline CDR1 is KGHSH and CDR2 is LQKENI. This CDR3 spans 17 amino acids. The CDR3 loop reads CASSPPAGRNSGNTIYF. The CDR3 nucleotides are TGTGCCAGCTCACCACCGGCGGGCAGAAACTCTGGAAACACCATATATTTT.

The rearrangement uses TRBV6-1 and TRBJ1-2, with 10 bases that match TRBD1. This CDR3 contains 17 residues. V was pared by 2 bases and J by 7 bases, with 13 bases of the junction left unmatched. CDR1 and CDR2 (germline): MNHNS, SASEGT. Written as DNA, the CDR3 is TGTGCCAGCAGTGAATCATTCGAGACAGGGGGCGTGAGTGGCTACACCTTC. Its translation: CASSESFETGGVSGYTF.

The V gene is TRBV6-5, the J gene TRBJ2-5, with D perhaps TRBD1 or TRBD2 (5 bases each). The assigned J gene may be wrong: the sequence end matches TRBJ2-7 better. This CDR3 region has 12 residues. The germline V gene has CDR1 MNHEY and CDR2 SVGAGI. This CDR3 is CASSYPGGEQYF. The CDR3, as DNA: TGTGCCAGCAGTTACCCTGGGGGCGAGCAGTACTTC.

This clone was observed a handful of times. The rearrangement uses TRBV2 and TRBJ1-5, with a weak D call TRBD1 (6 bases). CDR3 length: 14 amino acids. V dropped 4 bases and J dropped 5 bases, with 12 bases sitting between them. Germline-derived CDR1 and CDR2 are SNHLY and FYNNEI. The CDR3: CASSVAGVDQPQHF. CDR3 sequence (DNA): TGTGCCAGCAGTGTAGCAGGGGTCGATCAGCCCCAGCATTTT.